This T cell receptor beta chain was documented in a study of blood T cell repertoires in COVID-19. Study in general: There were acute and convalescent COVID-19 samples, and they came from the United States, Italy and Spain.

This clone was counted between two and nine times. In the source study's methods: The assay estimated nucleated cells by amplifying reference gene primers. Data came from immunoSEQ multiplex PCR; TCRdb stores just in-frame clones and leaves some out. That table gives V, J and clone size, and the DNA gave D and trimming. The repertoire holds around 100,000 clones, under 80% seen once, with roughly 4% in the top ten. Germline values: CDR1 MNHNS, CDR2 SASEGT. This CDR3 spans 15 amino acids. Trimming took off 0 bases at V and 2 bases at J, with 11 bases between the two ends. The V gene is TRBV6-1, the J gene TRBJ2-7; a possible D gene is TRBD1 (5 bases). The TCR originated in a man between 65 and 80 years old with COVID-19, enrolled during active disease. Sequences were obtained from peripheral blood. The CDR3 DNA is TGTGCCAGCAGTGAAGCAGGGGATGGTCCCTACGAGCAGTACTTC. Residues: CASSEAGDGPYEQYF.